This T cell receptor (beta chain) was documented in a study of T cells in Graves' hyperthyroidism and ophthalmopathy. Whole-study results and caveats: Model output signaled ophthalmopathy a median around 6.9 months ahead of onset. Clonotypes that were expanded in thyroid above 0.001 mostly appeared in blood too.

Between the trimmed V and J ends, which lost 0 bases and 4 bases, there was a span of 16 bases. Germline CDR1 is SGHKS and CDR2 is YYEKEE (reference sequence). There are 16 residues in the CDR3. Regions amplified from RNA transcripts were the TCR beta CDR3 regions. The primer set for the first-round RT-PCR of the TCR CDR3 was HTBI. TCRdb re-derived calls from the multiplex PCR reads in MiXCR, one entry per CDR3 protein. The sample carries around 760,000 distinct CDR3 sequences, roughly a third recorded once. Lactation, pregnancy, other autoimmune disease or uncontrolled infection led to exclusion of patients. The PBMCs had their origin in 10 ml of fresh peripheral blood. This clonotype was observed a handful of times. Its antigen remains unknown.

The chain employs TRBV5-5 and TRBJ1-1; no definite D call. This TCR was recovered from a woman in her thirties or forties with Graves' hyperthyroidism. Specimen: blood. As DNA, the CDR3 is TGTGCCAGCAGCTTGGAGCAGTCGGTTTTGGGCACTGAAGCTTTCTTT. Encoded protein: CASSLEQSVLGTEAFF.